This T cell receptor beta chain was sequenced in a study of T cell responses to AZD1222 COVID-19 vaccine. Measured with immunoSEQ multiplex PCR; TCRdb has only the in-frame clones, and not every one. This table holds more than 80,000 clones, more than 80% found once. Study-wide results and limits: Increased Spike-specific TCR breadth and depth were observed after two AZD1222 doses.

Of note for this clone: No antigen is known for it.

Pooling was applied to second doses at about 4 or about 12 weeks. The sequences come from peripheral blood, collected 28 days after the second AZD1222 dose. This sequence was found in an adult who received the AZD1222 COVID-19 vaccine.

CDR3 coding DNA: TGTGCCAGCAGACAGGGTTTGTACACTGAAGCTTTCTTT. Translating gives CASRQGLYTEAFF. This chain joins TRBV7-9 and TRBJ1-1, with a possible D match to TRBD1 (6 bases). V was clipped by 6 bases and J by 3 bases, with 11 bases between them. Germline assignment: CDR1 SEHNR and CDR2 FQNEAQ (reference sequence). The CDR3 covers 13 residues.